This entry lists 2 T cell receptor beta chains sequenced from one sample in a study of blood T cells in healthy people across ages. A sample-barcoded 5' primer and a J-beta primer mix were used in a second PCR of roughly 6 to 12 cycles. TCRdb called the 5' RACE reads again in MiXCR, with one record for every CDR3 protein. Of more than 1,400,000 distinct CDR3 sequences listed, approximately 40% are singletons. The sequencing sample was made of blood. These receptors were collected from a woman under 30 in good health.

This chain connects TRBV24-1 to TRBJ2-1, with D tentatively TRBD1 (6 bases). V was cut by 2 bases and J by 9 bases, with 16 bases left in between. CDR3 length equals 15 residues. Per germline, CDR1 KGHDR and CDR2 SFDVKD. The CDR3: CATSDSRGPQTEQFF. The CDR3 DNA follows: TGTGCCACCAGTGATTCCAGGGGCCCCCAAACTGAGCAGTTCTTC.

This clonotype was seen a single time. The rearrangement links TRBV19 to TRBJ2-7; 8 nucleotides line up with TRBD1. Per germline, CDR1 LNHDA and CDR2 SQIVND (reference sequence). With 9 bases clipped from V and 6 bases from J, the junction kept 4 bases outside the gene matches. CDR3 length: 11 residues. CDR3 bases: TGTGCCAGCGGACAGGGCTGCGAGCAGTACTTC. Protein sequence: CASGQGCEQYF.